One and the same sample provided the 10 T cell receptor beta chains below, sequenced in a study of blood T cell repertoires in COVID-19. Clones were read by immunoSEQ multiplex PCR, and TCRdb kept only the in-frame ones, dropping some. The sample shows about 120,000 clones, roughly 79% of them seen only once. Input material: peripheral blood. The source is a man in his sixties or seventies with active or convalescent COVID-19.

The chain is built from TRBV12-3 or TRBV12-4 and TRBJ2-5, with D possibly TRBD1 on 5 matching bases. The CDR3 consists of 13 residues. Deletions cut 10 bases from V and 1 base from J, with 13 bases between. The CDR3 loop is CATTQGGQETQYF. DNA of the CDR3: TGTGCCACTACCCAGGGTGGCCAAGAGACCCAGTACTTC.

The V call is TRBV6-5, the J call TRBJ2-2, with D uncertain. Trimming pared 7 bases from V and 6 bases from J, leaving 9 bases between. The V gene's germline CDR1 is MNHEY and CDR2 SVGAGI. CDR3 size: 12 residues. The CDR3 DNA reads TGTGCCAGCAAAACTATAGCCGGGGAGCTGTTTTTT. Amino acid sequence: CASKTIAGELFF.

This CDR3 is CASSLGQTLSNQPQHF. The CDR3 DNA reads TGTGCCAGCAGCTTAGGACAGACCCTTAGCAATCAGCCCCAGCATTTT. The chain is built from TRBV7-8 and TRBJ1-5; maybe TRBD1 (5 bases). From germline, CDR1 is SGHVS and CDR2 FQNEAQ. The CDR3 contains 16 residues. Trimming took off 1 base at V and 0 bases at J, with 10 bases between the two ends.

V and J are TRBV28 and TRBJ2-1; 7 bases fit TRBD1. The J segment lost 0 bases and the V segment lost 5 bases, leaving 7 bases of the junction unmatched. This CDR3 region has 16 residues. CDR1 and CDR2 from the germline V gene are MDHEN and SYDVKM. The CDR3 loop reads CASSTTGFYSYNEQFF. CDR3 nucleotide sequence: TGTGCCAGCAGTACGACAGGGTTTTACTCCTACAATGAGCAGTTCTTC. Supplemented by reference TRBV28 and TRBJ2-1, the full variable domain reads DVKVTQSSRYLVKRTGEKVFLECVQDMDHENMFWYRQDPGLGLRLIYFSYDVKMKEKGDIPEGYSVSREKKERFSLILESASTNQTSMYLCASSTTGFYSYNEQFFGPGTRLTVL.

The chain joins TRBV18 to TRBJ2-3, with D unresolved. Germline assignment: CDR1 KGHSH and CDR2 LQKENI. V dropped 3 bases and J dropped 5 bases, with 9 bases sitting between them. The CDR3 runs 13 residues. DNA for the CDR3: TGTGCCAGCTCACCTCAAACGGGAGATACGCAGTATTTT. This codes for CASSPQTGDTQYF.

The rearrangement uses TRBV19 and TRBJ1-5, with 8 nucleotides matching TRBD1. Trimming removed 1 base from V and 4 bases from J; junction bases left unmatched: 6. The CDR3 runs to 16 residues. The germline CDR1 and CDR2 sequences are LNHDA and SQIVND (reference sequence). The DNA of the CDR3 is TGTGCCAGTAGTATAGCTCCGGACAGGGTAAATCAGCCCCAGCATTTT. Translated: CASSIAPDRVNQPQHF.

This clone showed up just once. The chain employs TRBV11-3 and TRBJ1-1, with TRBD1 identical over 7 bases. The V and J ends lost 6 bases and 1 base, in that order; junction bases with no gene match: 8. The V gene's germline CDR1 is SGHNT and CDR2 YENEEA. CDR3 length: 15 residues. This chain's CDR3 is CASRANRGQNTEAFF. For the CDR3, the DNA is TGTGCCAGCAGGGCGAACAGGGGTCAGAACACTGAAGCTTTCTTT.

The chain uses TRBV5-5 and TRBJ2-5; 10 nucleotides line up with TRBD2. This CDR3 contains 17 residues. The ends lost 1 base at V and 5 bases at J; junction bases unmatched: 11. Germline assignment: CDR1 SGHKS and CDR2 YYEKEE (reference sequence). This CDR3 reads CASSLRLAGASMETQYF. Written as DNA, the CDR3 is TGTGCCAGCAGCTTGAGGCTAGCGGGGGCCTCAATGGAGACCCAGTACTTC.

This chain uses TRBV30 with TRBJ1-2, with D perhaps TRBD1 (5 bases). CDR1 GTSNPN and CDR2 SVGIG come from the germline V gene (reference sequence). This CDR3 has 12 amino acids. Trimming took off 0 bases at V and 8 bases at J, with 10 bases between the two ends. The CDR3 protein is CAWSVPGGGYTF. The CDR3 region has the DNA TGTGCCTGGAGTGTACCGGGGGGAGGCTACACCTTC.

CDR3 amino acids: CASSRGHQAAYEQYF. DNA of the CDR3: TGCGCCAGCAGCCGTGGCCATCAAGCGGCCTACGAGCAGTACTTC. This sequence joins TRBV4-1 and TRBJ2-7, with D maybe TRBD2 (5 bases). V was trimmed by 4 bases and J by 2 bases, leaving 15 bases between them. The CDR3 contains 15 residues. Germline values: CDR1 MGHRA, CDR2 YSYEKL.